This T cell receptor (beta chain) was profiled in a study of CXCR3-negative and CXCR3-positive naive CD8 T cells. Points from the study as a whole: More hydrophobic TRB CDR3s occurred in CXCR3-positive than in CXCR3-negative naive cells.

With respect to this clonotype: The antigen is unknown.

With UMI labels, 5' RACE was used to prepare the TRB cDNA libraries. TCRdb re-called the 5' RACE reads; one entry per CDR3 protein, DNA not given. The repertoire table contains approximately 88,000 distinct CDR3 sequences. Per germline, CDR1 MNHEY and CDR2 SVGAGI. CDR3 length: 13 amino acids. The specimen was naive CXCR3- CD8+ T cells from blood. The sample's subset: CD45RO-CCR7+CD27+CD95- naive CD8+ T cells lacking CXCR3 (TNR3-). The chain employs TRBV6-5 and TRBJ2-1; TCRdb indicates TRBD1, and absent DNA this call remains unverified. The clonotype was recovered from a human donor in good health. Some clones in this sample may be carry-over from other donors' samples. CDR3 region: CASSQGRYNEQFF.